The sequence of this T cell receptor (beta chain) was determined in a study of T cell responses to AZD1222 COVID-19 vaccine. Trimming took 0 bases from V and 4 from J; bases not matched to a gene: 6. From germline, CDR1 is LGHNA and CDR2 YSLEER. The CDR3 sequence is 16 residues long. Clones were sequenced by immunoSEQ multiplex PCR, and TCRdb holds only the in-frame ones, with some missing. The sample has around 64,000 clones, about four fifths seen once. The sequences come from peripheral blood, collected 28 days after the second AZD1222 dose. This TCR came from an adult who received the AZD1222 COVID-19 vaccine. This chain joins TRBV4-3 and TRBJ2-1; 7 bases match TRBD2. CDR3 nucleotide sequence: TGCGCCAGCAGCCAAGACCCTAGCGGAGGATACAATGAGCAGTTCTTC. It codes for CASSQDPSGGYNEQFF.